A single sample gave rise to the 9 T cell receptor beta chains below, sequenced in a study of CD8+ T cells in alopecia areata. As for treatment: oral pan-JAK inhibitor, 5-10 mg twice daily. Obtained from alopecia areata patients were lesional scalp punch biopsies along with peripheral blood. Extracted RNA was reverse transcribed, and the resulting cDNA served as sequencing template. Profiling relied on immunoSEQ multiplex PCR, and the TCRdb table lists in-frame clones only, not all of them. This table has some 5,400 clones, over 60% appearing once. Sequenced material: skin, taken at week 24, from a patient treated with tofacitinib. The receptors were gathered from a human donor with alopecia areata.

The chain recombines TRBV25-1 with TRBJ1-2, with unresolved D. The CDR3 totals 15 residues. The germline V and J ends were trimmed by 1 base and 0 bases, with 9 bases remaining between them. Germline CDR1 MGHDK, CDR2 SYGVNS. The CDR3 DNA reads as TGTGCCAGCAGTGAATCGAGTTCGGCTAACTATGGCTACACCTTC. Residues: CASSESSSANYGYTF.

This clone was counted between two and nine times. CDR3 region: CSAGSGAAFNEQFF. CDR3 DNA sequence: TGCAGCGCCGGAAGCGGGGCCGCTTTCAATGAGCAGTTCTTC. The V call is TRBV29-1, the J call TRBJ2-1; 7 bases are shared with TRBD2. After removal of 7 bases from V and 6 bases from J, the junction contained 12 bases not matched to a gene. This CDR3 comprises 14 residues. Germline V gene sequence: CDR1 SQVTM, CDR2 ANQGSEA.

The chain has TRBV4-1 and TRBJ1-3; D is unclear. This CDR3 contains 15 residues. Germline loops: CDR1 MGHRA, CDR2 YSYEKL. The V end lost 0 bases, the J end lost 5 bases, and 11 bases lay between the germline ends. CDR3 coding DNA: TGCGCCAGCAGCCAAGAGGCAGGAGTAAGAAACACCATATATTTT. Encoded protein: CASSQEAGVRNTIYF.

The chain carries TRBV5-1 and TRBJ2-6; 8 positions agree with TRBD1. Germline V CDR1 and CDR2: SGHRS, YFSETQ. J gave up 0 bases and V 4 bases, and 12 bases lay outside the gene matches. The CDR3 consists of 19 residues. The DNA for the CDR3 is TGCGCCAGCAGCCCGCGGCAGGGGGCCTTCCTCTCTGGGGCCAACGTCCTGACTTTC. Translation: CASSPRQGAFLSGANVLTF.

The CDR3 region has the DNA TGCAGCGTTGTATTGGTTGGCAGGGGTGGCTACACCTTC. Residues: CSVVLVGRGGYTF. The V call is TRBV29-1, the J call TRBJ1-2, with a tentative D call TRBD1 (6 bases). The germline V gene has CDR1 SQVTM and CDR2 ANQGSEA. The germline V and J ends were trimmed by 4 bases and 7 bases, with 16 bases remaining between them. There are 13 residues in the CDR3.

The rearrangement links TRBV15 to TRBJ2-1, with 7 bases fitting TRBD2. V shed 5 bases and J 7 bases; nucleotides not matched to a gene: 8. Germline assignment: CDR1 LNHNV and CDR2 YYDKDF (reference sequence). CDR3 size: 14 residues. The CDR3 coding sequence is TGTGCCACCAGCCCACGACTAGCTCTTAATGAGCAGTTCTTC. It encodes CATSPRLALNEQFF. The full variable domain, rest sourced from reference TRBV15 and TRBJ2-1, is DAMVIQNPRYQVTQFGKPVTLSCSQTLNHNVMYWYQQKSSQAPKLLFHYYDKDFNNEADTPDNFQSRRPNTSFCFLDIRSPGLGDTAMYLCATSPRLALNEQFFGPGTRLTVL.

The chain links TRBV11-1 to TRBJ2-6; D assignment may be TRBD1 or TRBD2 (5 bases each). V was trimmed by 5 bases and J by 0 bases, leaving 20 bases between them. The CDR3 contains 19 residues. From germline, CDR1 is SGHAT and CDR2 FQDESV (reference sequence). CDR3 sequence reads: CASSPRDPWTLSGANVLTF. The CDR3 bases are TGTGCCAGCAGCCCCCGGGACCCCTGGACACTCTCTGGGGCCAACGTCCTGACTTTC.

This sequence joins TRBV30 and TRBJ2-1; D not certain. V lost 3 bases, J lost 1 base, and 13 bases lay in between. Per the germline V gene, CDR1 is GTSNPN and CDR2 is SVGIG (reference sequence). There are 15 residues in the CDR3. CDR3: CAWSWVDRSYNEQFF. Written as DNA, the CDR3 is TGTGCCTGGAGCTGGGTAGATCGGTCCTACAATGAGCAGTTCTTC.

The J gene is TRBJ1-5, the V gene TRBV7-2; D is perhaps TRBD1 (5 bases). The V gene lost 2 bases and the J gene lost 7 bases, with 12 bases spanning the gap. The CDR3 is 14 residues long. Germline CDR1 is SGHTA and CDR2 is FQGNSA. The chain's CDR3 is CASSLSGGRQPQHF. CDR3 sequence (DNA): TGTGCCAGCAGCTTATCTGGGGGACGACAGCCCCAGCATTTT. The complete variable domain, with remaining parts taken from reference TRBV7-2 and TRBJ1-5, reads GAGVSQSPSNKVTEKGKDVELRCDPISGHTALYWYRQSLGQGLEFLIYFQGNSAPDKSGLPSDRFSAERTGGSVSTLTIQRTQQEDSAVYLCASSLSGGRQPQHFGDGTRLSIL.